A selection of T cell receptor beta chains follows, all from one sample in a study of blood T cells in healthy people across ages. TCRdb reprocessed the 5' RACE reads via MiXCR and lists one record per CDR3 protein. This sample has more than 650,000 distinct CDR3 sequences, with roughly 24% found just once. The same data also contributed to another study, on T cells of mothers and their children.

Input material: blood. Receptor source: a boy aged 5-17 years in good health. Both conserved end residues are part of each CDR3. A D gene is named only where the DNA matches it firmly. Only some rows state a clone size, as once, few, many or a class for expanded clones.

j_call v_call clone_size d_call cdr3_length cdr3_aa cdr3_nt
TRBJ2-7 TRBV5-1 NA NA 14 CASSGTGRAYEQYF TGCGCCAGCAGCGGAACAGGGAGGGCGTACGAGCAGTACTTC
TRBJ2-1 TRBV5-1 many TRBD1 16 CASSFMTGGDYNEQFF TGCGCCAGCAGCTTTATGACAGGGGGCGATTACAATGAGCAGTTCTTC
TRBJ2-5 TRBV15 NA NA 14 CATSTGSIKETQYF TGTGCCACCAGCACGGGGAGCATCAAAGAGACCCAGTACTTC
TRBJ2-7 TRBV9 few NA 14 CASSPLTGPYEQYF TGTGCCAGCAGCCCCTTGACTGGCCCCTACGAGCAGTACTTC
TRBJ2-1 TRBV7-9 few TRBD1 15 CASSPDRGVYNEQFF TGTGCCAGCAGCCCTGACAGGGGTGTCTACAATGAGCAGTTCTTC
TRBJ2-5 TRBV6-2/TRBV6-3 NA NA 13 CASSAGEQETQYF TGTGCCAGCAGTGCCGGGGAGCAAGAGACCCAGTACTTC
TRBJ1-1 TRBV3-1 NA NA 15 CASSPWEGWNTEAFF TGTGCCAGCAGCCCCTGGGAGGGGTGGAACACTGAAGCTTTCTTT
TRBJ2-5 TRBV6-1 few TRBD1 16 CASSGLGQGDQETQYF TGTGCCAGCAGTGGACTTGGACAGGGAGACCAAGAGACCCAGTACTTC
TRBJ2-1 TRBV29-1 few TRBD2 14 CSVLTSGVYNEQFF TGCAGCGTTTTGACTAGCGGGGTCTACAATGAGCAGTTCTTC
TRBJ2-5 TRBV20-1 NA NA 14 CSARGLAPRETQYF TGCAGTGCTAGAGGATTAGCACCCCGGGAGACCCAGTACTTC
TRBJ1-4 TRBV25-1 NA TRBD1 15 CASGGQGAANEKLFF TGTGCCAGCGGGGGACAGGGGGCGGCTAATGAAAAACTGTTTTTT
TRBJ2-7 TRBV5-1 NA NA 14 CASSFRGDLNEQYF TGCGCCAGCAGCTTTAGAGGGGACCTCAACGAGCAGTACTTC
TRBJ2-7 TRBV4-1 NA TRBD2 18 CASSQEGGVFRGAYEQYF TGCGCCAGCAGCCAAGAGGGGGGGGTTTTCCGGGGAGCCTACGAGCAGTACTTC
TRBJ1-3 TRBV7-9 NA TRBD1 15 CASSLGQGTGNTIYF TGTGCCAGCAGCTTGGGACAGGGAACGGGAAACACCATATATTTT
TRBJ1-1 TRBV12-5 few NA 13 CASVSTTDTEAFF TGTGCTAGTGTTTCAACGACGGACACTGAAGCTTTCTTT
TRBJ2-3 TRBV5-5 NA NA 13 CASSPNRDTWQYF TGCGCCAGCAGCCCAAATCGGGACACCTGGCAGTATTTT
TRBJ1-2 TRBV25-1 NA NA 17 CASSEYSIAGRGYGYTF TGTGCCAGCAGTGAATACTCAATTGCGGGACGAGGCTATGGCTACACCTTC
TRBJ2-3 TRBV25-1 few NA 14 CASRWGISTDTQYF TGTGCCAGCAGATGGGGGATTAGCACAGATACGCAGTATTTT
TRBJ2-7 TRBV20-1 NA NA 13 CSASSASPYEQYF TGCAGTGCTAGTAGTGCTTCTCCCTACGAGCAGTACTTC
TRBJ2-2 TRBV28 few TRBD2 16 CASSPPGLAGAGELFF TGTGCCAGCAGTCCTCCTGGACTAGCGGGGGCCGGGGAGCTGTTTTTT
TRBJ2-1 TRBV7-3 NA TRBD2 14 CASSSSSGGNEQFF TGTGCCAGCAGCTCCTCGAGCGGGGGGAATGAGCAGTTCTTC
TRBJ2-5 TRBV7-8 NA NA 17 CASSFSPETRDQETQYF TGTGCCAGCAGCTTTAGTCCCGAGACTAGGGACCAAGAGACCCAGTACTTC
TRBJ2-2 TRBV29-1 many TRBD1 14 CSVGDRTRTGELFF TGCAGCGTGGGGGACAGGACAAGAACCGGGGAGCTGTTTTTT
TRBJ1-1 TRBV9 few NA 15 CASSVAGGTNTEAFF TGTGCCAGCAGCGTAGCCGGGGGGACGAACACTGAAGCTTTCTTT
TRBJ1-2 TRBV27 NA NA 14 CASSLSGQGDGYTF TGTGCCAGCAGTTTATCGGGGCAGGGAGATGGCTACACCTTC
TRBJ1-1 TRBV29-1 few NA 14 CSVAARPPGTSAFF TGCAGCGTGGCTGCTAGGCCGCCTGGGACCTCGGCTTTCTTT
TRBJ2-7 TRBV16 NA TRBD1 14 CASSQYRGPYEQYF TGTGCCAGCAGCCAATACAGGGGCCCCTACGAGCAGTACTTC
TRBJ2-4 TRBV9 few NA 13 CASSVGGGNIQYF TGTGCCAGCAGCGTAGGGGGAGGCAACATTCAGTACTTC
TRBJ2-2 TRBV29-1 few TRBD1 16 CSVLDRGHKNTEELFF TGCAGCGTACTCGACAGGGGGCACAAGAACACCGAGGAGCTGTTTTTT
TRBJ2-5 TRBV5-4 few NA 13 CASSFWFQETQYF TGTGCCAGCAGCTTTTGGTTCCAAGAGACCCAGTACTTC
TRBJ2-7 TRBV29-1 NA TRBD1 15 CSVEDPSGGIYEQYF TGCAGCGTTGAAGATCCTTCAGGGGGCATCTACGAGCAGTACTTC
TRBJ2-2 TRBV7-6 few NA 17 CASSPGAGFANTGELFF TGTGCCAGCAGCCCGGGAGCGGGTTTCGCGAACACCGGGGAGCTGTTTTTT
TRBJ1-3 TRBV6-6 few NA 12 CASSHTGNTIYF TGTGCCAGCAGCCACACAGGAAACACCATATATTTT
TRBJ2-4 TRBV21-1 many NA 16 CASSKVAGQSQNIQYF TGTGCCAGCAGCAAAGTGGCCGGGCAATCCCAAAACATTCAGTACTTC
TRBJ1-5 TRBV28 few NA 15 CASSPGGMNNQPQHF TGTGCCAGCAGTCCGGGGGGGATGAACAATCAGCCCCAGCATTTT
TRBJ1-5 TRBV5-1 few NA 15 CASSLMAGAGQPQHF TGCGCCAGCAGCTTGATGGCGGGGGCTGGTCAGCCCCAGCATTTT
TRBJ1-1 TRBV7-2 NA NA 14 CASSLAPRGGEAFF TGTGCCAGCAGCTTAGCGCCTAGGGGAGGTGAAGCTTTCTTT
TRBJ1-5 TRBV6-1 NA TRBD1 14 CASSGQGKSQPQHF TGTGCCAGCAGTGGACAGGGAAAAAGCCAGCCCCAGCATTTT
TRBJ2-3 TRBV11-2 few NA 17 CASSRSGGGPLTNTQYF TGTGCCAGCAGTAGGAGTGGCGGGGGCCCCCTCACGAATACGCAGTATTTT
TRBJ2-1 TRBV6-6 once NA 16 CASTSTQGGVANEQFF TGTGCCAGCACCTCAACACAGGGAGGTGTAGCGAATGAGCAGTTCTTC
TRBJ1-5 TRBV12-5 NA NA 12 CASGLVRQPQHF TGTGCTAGTGGTTTGGTAAGGCAGCCCCAGCATTTT
TRBJ1-2 TRBV29-1 few NA 11 CSGYSLYGYTF TGCAGCGGCTACAGTCTCTATGGCTACACCTTC
TRBJ2-7 TRBV6-6 NA TRBD1 14 CASSYRQGAGEQYF TGTGCCAGCAGTTACCGACAGGGGGCGGGGGAGCAGTACTTC
TRBJ1-6 TRBV2 once NA 15 CASSEALQRASPLHF TGTGCCAGCAGTGAAGCGCTTCAACGGGCTTCACCCCTCCACTTT
TRBJ2-5 TRBV12-3/TRBV12-4 NA NA 12 CASTSTAAGQYF TGTGCCAGCACTTCAACTGCGGCAGGCCAGTACTTC
TRBJ1-2 TRBV29-1 NA NA 14 CSVERSTRNYGYTF TGCAGCGTTGAGAGGAGCACCCGTAACTATGGCTACACCTTC
TRBJ2-5 TRBV24-1 NA NA 15 CATSDTREGQETQYF TGTGCCACCAGTGATACCCGAGAAGGGCAGGAGACCCAGTACTTC
TRBJ2-5 TRBV9 NA NA 15 CASSGGPSREETQYF TGTGCCAGCAGCGGCGGCCCCAGCCGGGAAGAGACCCAGTACTTC
TRBJ2-5 TRBV12-3/TRBV12-4 many TRBD1 15 CASSWGQEYQETQYF TGTGCCAGCAGCTGGGGACAGGAGTACCAAGAGACCCAGTACTTC
TRBJ1-1 TRBV2 NA NA 15 CASSEALPGDSEAFF TGTGCCAGCAGTGAAGCGCTTCCTGGGGACTCTGAAGCTTTCTTT
TRBJ1-5 TRBV5-1 few NA 15 CASSLGGDSNQPQHF TGTGCCAGCAGCTTAGGGGGGGATAGCAATCAGCCCCAGCATTTT